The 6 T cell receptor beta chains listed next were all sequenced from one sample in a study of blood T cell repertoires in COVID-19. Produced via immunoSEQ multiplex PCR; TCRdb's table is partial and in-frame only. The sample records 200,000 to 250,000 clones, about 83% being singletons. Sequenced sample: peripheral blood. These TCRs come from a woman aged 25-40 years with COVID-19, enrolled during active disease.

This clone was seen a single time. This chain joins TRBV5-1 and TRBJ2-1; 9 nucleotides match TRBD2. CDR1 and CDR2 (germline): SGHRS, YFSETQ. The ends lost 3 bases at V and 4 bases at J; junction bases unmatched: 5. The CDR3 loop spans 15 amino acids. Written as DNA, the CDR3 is TGCGCCAGCAGCTCAGCTAGCGGGGATTACAATGAGCAGTTCTTC. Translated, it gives CASSSASGDYNEQFF.

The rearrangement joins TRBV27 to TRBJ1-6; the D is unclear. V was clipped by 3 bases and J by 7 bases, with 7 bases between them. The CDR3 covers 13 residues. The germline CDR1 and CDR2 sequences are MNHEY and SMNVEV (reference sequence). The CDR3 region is CASSFGENSPLHF. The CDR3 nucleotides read TGTGCCAGCAGTTTCGGAGAGAATTCACCCCTCCACTTT.

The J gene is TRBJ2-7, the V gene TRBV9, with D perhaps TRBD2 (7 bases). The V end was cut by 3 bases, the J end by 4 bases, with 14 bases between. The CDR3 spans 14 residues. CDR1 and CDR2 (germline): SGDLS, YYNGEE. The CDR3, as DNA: TGTGCCAGCAGCGCCCGGGGGGCGGAGTACGAGCAGTACTTC. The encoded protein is CASSARGAEYEQYF. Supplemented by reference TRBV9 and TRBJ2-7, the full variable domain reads DSGVTQTPKHLITATGQRVTLRCSPRSGDLSVYWYQQSLDQGLQFLIQYYNGEERAKGNILERFSAQQFPDLHSELNLSSLELGDSALYFCASSARGAEYEQYFGPGTRLTVT.

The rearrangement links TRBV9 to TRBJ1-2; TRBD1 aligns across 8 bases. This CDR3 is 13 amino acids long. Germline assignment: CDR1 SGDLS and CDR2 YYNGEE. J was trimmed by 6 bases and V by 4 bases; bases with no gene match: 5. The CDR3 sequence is CASSLRTGHGYTF. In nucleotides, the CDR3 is TGTGCCAGCAGCCTGAGGACAGGGCATGGCTACACCTTC.

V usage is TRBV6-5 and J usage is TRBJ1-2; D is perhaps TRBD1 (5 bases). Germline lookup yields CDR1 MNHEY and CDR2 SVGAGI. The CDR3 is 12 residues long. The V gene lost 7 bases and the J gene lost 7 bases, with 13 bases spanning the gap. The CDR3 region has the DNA TGTGCCAGCACGCAGGGTGGGTTTGGCTACACCTTC. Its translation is CASTQGGFGYTF.

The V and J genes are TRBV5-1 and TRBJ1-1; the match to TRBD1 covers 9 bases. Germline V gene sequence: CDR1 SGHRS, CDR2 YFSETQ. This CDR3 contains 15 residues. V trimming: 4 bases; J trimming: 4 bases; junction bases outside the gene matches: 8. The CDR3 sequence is CASSRGTGNPTEAFF. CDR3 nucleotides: TGCGCCAGCAGCCGAGGGACAGGGAACCCCACTGAAGCTTTCTTT. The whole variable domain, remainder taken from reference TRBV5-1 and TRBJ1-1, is KAGVTQTPRYLIKTRGQQVTLSCSPISGHRSVSWYQQTPGQGLQFLFEYFSETQRNKGNFPGRFSGRQFSNSRSEMNVSTLELGDSALYLCASSRGTGNPTEAFFGQGTRLTVV.